This TCR beta chain is drawn from a study of blood T cells in healthy people across ages. A second PCR, run for about 7 to 12 cycles, used a sample-barcoded 5' primer plus a J-beta primer mix. TCRdb reanalysed the 5' RACE reads using MiXCR and keeps one entry per CDR3 protein. The sample gives 600,000 to 850,000 distinct CDR3 sequences, around 25% of which show up once; 9% to 9.5% is in the top ten. The sample was also reused in another study, on T cells of mothers and their children.

Source material: blood. The origin of this receptor is a boy between 10 and 17 years old in good health.

CDR3 sequence reads: CAIQLAGDSYEQYF. The CDR3 DNA follows: TGTGCCATCCAACTAGCGGGAGACTCCTACGAGCAGTACTTC. The chain employs TRBV10-3 and TRBJ2-5, with 11 positions matching TRBD2. The assigned J gene may be wrong: the sequence end matches TRBJ2-7 better. This CDR3 spans 14 amino acids. Per the germline V gene, CDR1 is ENHRY and CDR2 is SYGVKD.